This record covers a single T cell receptor (beta chain). The sample is drawn from a study of technical replicates of blood from four donors. The CDR3 length is 15 residues. V was clipped by 0 bases and J by 6 bases, with 12 bases between them. Germline CDR1 and CDR2: LNHDA and SQIVND (reference sequence). The repertoire was sequenced with immunoSEQ multiplex PCR; TCRdb's copy has only in-frame clones and lacks some. The sample consists of about 100,000 clones, roughly 95% of them appearing once. This chain joins TRBV19 and TRBJ1-5; D unresolved. This TCR derives from a human donor in good health. The sample consisted of T cells isolated from PBMCs. The DNA of the CDR3 is TGTGCCAGTAGTATAGACCCCCTGCGGGGTCAGCCCCAGCATTTT. It codes for CASSIDPLRGQPQHF.